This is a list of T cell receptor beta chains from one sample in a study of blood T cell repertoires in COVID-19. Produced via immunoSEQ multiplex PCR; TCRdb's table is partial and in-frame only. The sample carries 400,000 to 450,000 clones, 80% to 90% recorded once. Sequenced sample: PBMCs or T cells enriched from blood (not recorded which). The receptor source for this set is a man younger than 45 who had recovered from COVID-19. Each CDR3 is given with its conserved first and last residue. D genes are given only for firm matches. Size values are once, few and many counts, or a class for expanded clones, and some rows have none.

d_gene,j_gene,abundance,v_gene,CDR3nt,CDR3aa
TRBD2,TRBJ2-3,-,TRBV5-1,TGCGCCAGCAGCTTGGCCTTAGCGGGAGGTAGCGCAGATACGCAGTATTTT,CASSLALAGGSADTQYF
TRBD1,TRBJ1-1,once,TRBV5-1,TGCGCCAGCAGCCTTACCGGGACAGGGGTAACTGAAGCTTTCTTT,CASSLTGTGVTEAFF
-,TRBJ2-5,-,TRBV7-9,TGTGCCAGCAGCTTAGGAGCTACCCCAGGTACCCAGTACTTC,CASSLGATPGTQYF
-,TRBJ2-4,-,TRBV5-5,TGTGCCAGCAGGAAACAGGGGACTGGCATTCAGTACTTC,CASRKQGTGIQYF
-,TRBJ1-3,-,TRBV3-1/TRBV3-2,TGTGCCAGCAGCCAAGATCTCCTCTCTGGAAACACCATATATTTT,CASSQDLLSGNTIYF
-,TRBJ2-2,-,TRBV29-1,TGCAGCGTTGAAGAGACAGGGAACACCGGGGAGCTGTTTTTT,CSVEETGNTGELFF
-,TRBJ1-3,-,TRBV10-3,TGTGCCATAACATCAGGGGCGAAAGGAAACACCATATATTTT,CAITSGAKGNTIYF
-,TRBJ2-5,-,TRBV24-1,TGTGCCACCAGTGACAGGGACACCCAAGAGACCCAGTACTTC,CATSDRDTQETQYF
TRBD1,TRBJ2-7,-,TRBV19,TGTGCCAGTAGAATAGGACAGGGGAGCGCCCACGAGCAGTACTTC,CASRIGQGSAHEQYF
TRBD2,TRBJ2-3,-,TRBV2,TGTGCCAGCAGTGTGCAGGCGGGAGAAGCAGATACGCAGTATTTT,CASSVQAGEADTQYF
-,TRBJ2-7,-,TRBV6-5,TGTGCCAGCAGTCAACTACGGACGGGAGCCTACGAGCAGTACTTC,CASSQLRTGAYEQYF
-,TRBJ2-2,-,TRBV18,TGTGCCAGCTCACCAGACAGAACCGGGGAGCTGTTTTTT,CASSPDRTGELFF
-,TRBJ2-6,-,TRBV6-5,TGTGCCAGCAGTTACTCTCAGGGCTCTGGGGCCAACGTCCTGACTTTC,CASSYSQGSGANVLTF
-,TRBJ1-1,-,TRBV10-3,TGTGCCATCAGGGAGGGAGATTGGACTGAAGCTTTCTTT,CAIREGDWTEAFF
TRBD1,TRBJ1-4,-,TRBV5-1,TGCGCCAGCAGCTTACAGGACAGGGGAATGACGGAACTGTTTTTT,CASSLQDRGMTELFF
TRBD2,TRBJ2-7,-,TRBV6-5,TGTGCCAGCAGACTGGTAGCGGGAGGATCCTACGAGCAGTACTTC,CASRLVAGGSYEQYF
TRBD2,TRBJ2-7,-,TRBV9,TGTGCCAGCAGCGTAGGGAGCGGGATGAACTACGAGCAGTACTTC,CASSVGSGMNYEQYF